The following is a T cell receptor beta chain sequence with its context. Its cognate antigen is unknown. This entry comes from a study of cytomegalovirus exposure and HLA in healthy donors. 60 Vbeta and 13 Jbeta primers were used in PCR. TCRdb's copy holds only in-frame clones and misses some; the assay was immunoSEQ multiplex PCR. Of about 170,000 clones listed, around 78% are singletons. Findings and caveats of the study: Differences between HLA loci emerged in a later analysis of TCR association rates, with DRB1 most and HLA-C fewest. Being productive about 87% or about 30% of the time was typical of most TCR beta V segments in an earlier analysis.

There are 15 residues in the CDR3. Germline assignment: CDR1 LNHDA and CDR2 SQIVND (reference sequence). J was trimmed by 3 bases and V by 10 bases; bases with no gene match: 12. This sequence originates from a female donor in good health and CMV-seronegative. The sequenced material came from PBMCs. The chain joins TRBV19 to TRBJ1-5; 7 nucleotides match TRBD1. The CDR3 spells CATRMTGLYNQPQHF. The CDR3 DNA is TGTGCCACCCGAATGACAGGGTTGTACAATCAGCCCCAGCATTTT. The full variable domain, completed using reference TRBV19 and TRBJ1-5, is DGGITQSPKYLFRKEGQNVTLSCEQNLNHDAMYWYRQDPGQGLRLIYYSQIVNDFQKGDIAEGYSVSREKKESFPLTVTSAQKNPTAFYLCATRMTGLYNQPQHFGDGTRLSIL.